The T cell receptor (beta chain) described here comes from a study of blood T cell repertoires in COVID-19 (dated by TCRdb to 2020 to 2021). About the investigation overall: The collaborator samples originated in the United States, Italy and Spain and spanned the acute and convalescent phases of COVID-19. A freely available public database, intended as a resource for researchers studying the immune response to SARS-CoV-2, is where the repertoires were released. The prospective study material was composed of cDNA or gDNA derived from T cells, B-cell-depleted T cells, or PBMCs. Where available, HLA class I and class II types were taken from metadata supplied by the sample provider and were not determined by assay-based typing. Sample metadata almost always included a de-identified subject ID, COVID-19 status, age in years and sex. Samples were obtained from the ongoing ImmuneRACE study (first 160 participants) and from about 1,300 subjects provided by 6 global collaborators. Subjects who had been exposed to COVID-19, were actively infected with it, or had recovered from it provided the deeply sampled blood TCRbeta repertoires that made up the dataset.

TCRbeta CDR3 regions were amplified from genomic DNA using the immunoSEQ Assay, a bias-controlled multiplex PCR. The paper's data handling went like this. Within the assay, amplification of reference gene primers was used to estimate how many nucleated cells each sample contained. Sequence reads were collapsed and filtered to measure the absolute abundance of every unique TCRbeta CDR3 rearrangement. For each sample, productive Simpson clonality was calculated as the square root of Simpson's diversity index over productive rearrangements. The source is immuneACCESS, and TCRdb retained only in-frame sequences with V and J called. Part of the clones is not carried over; for the studies checked, unresolved V genes explain less than half of this, and the remainder is unexplained. V, J and clone size are taken as reported in that table, and D and trimming were inferred from the DNA itself. The sample contains 120,000 or so clones, around 63% of them found a single time. 2% to 2.5% of the sample is taken by the ten largest.

A note on this clone: No cognate antigen has been identified for it. The input lacks base qualities; no much larger clone sits a single base away.

Study-level results and caveats: How much clinical and demographic metadata was included differed by source and by participant, and the metadata was provided uncurated.

At the junction V is shortened by 0 bases and J by 1 base, with 15 bases in between. Looking up the germline V gene yields CDR1 SGHTA and CDR2 FQGNSA. The CDR3 runs 17 amino acids, cysteine and phenylalanine included. CDR3 DNA is the only sequence kept; it has 51 bases, read in frame from the first base. Collaborating institutions collected whole blood in K2EDTA tubes following their own protocols. For TCRbeta analysis, collaborator samples were shipped as frozen whole blood, as isolated PBMCs, or as DNA extracted from either sample type. The V and J segments used are TRBV7-2 and TRBJ2-5; TRBD2 is possibly the D segment (5 matching bases). Sequencing used peripheral blood. This TCR came from a woman in her sixties or seventies with acute or convalescent COVID-19. The nucleotide sequence reads TGTGCCAGCAGCTTAGCGGGAGTCGGAGCGTTCCAAGAGACCCAGTACTTC. Its coded protein is CASSLAGVGAFQETQYF.